Listed here are 12 T cell receptor beta chains from one sample, sequenced in a study of vaccination and CD4 T cells after COVID-19. Their specific antigens are unknown. An Oncomine TCR Beta short-read assay was used to sequence the DNA from cultured CD4+ T cells. Via MiXCR, TCRdb re-called the PCR reads, giving one row per CDR3 protein. The sample carries roughly 11,000 distinct CDR3 sequences, roughly two fifths recorded once. Treatment indicated: approximately 9-day PBMC culture with coronavirus spike peptide pools or control peptides (ViraFEST assay). The sample consisted of CD4+ T cells from blood, cultured in vitro, taken after SARS-CoV-2 vaccination. Receptors originate from a human donor who had recovered from COVID-19.

The CDR3 DNA follows: TGCAGTGCTCACAAATTACAGGGTACCGAGACCCAGTACTTC. Amino acid sequence: CSAHKLQGTETQYF. The rearrangement uses TRBV20-1 and TRBJ2-5, with D possibly being TRBD1 (6 bases). Looked up from germline, CDR1 is DFQATT and CDR2 is SNEGSKA (reference sequence). V was trimmed by 5 bases and J by 5 bases, leaving 18 bases between them. CDR3 size: 14 residues.

This clonotype was observed a handful of times. The rearrangement joins TRBV7-6 to TRBJ2-7, with no clear D. The V end was cut by 0 bases, the J end by 3 bases, with 3 bases between. This CDR3 contains 12 residues. Germline V gene data show CDR1 as SGHVS and CDR2 as FNYEAQ. The CDR3 sequence is CASSLARYEQYF. The CDR3 DNA reads TGTGCCAGCAGCTTAGCGCGCTACGAGCAGTACTTC. The full variable domain, in which reference TRBV7-6 and TRBJ2-7 provide the parts outside the CDR3, is GAGVSQSPRYKVTKRGQDVALRCDPISGHVSLYWYRQALGQGPEFLTYFNYEAQQDKSGLPNDRFSAERPEGSISTLTIQRTEQRDSAMYRCASSLARYEQYFGPGTRLTVT.

The chain has TRBV12-3 or TRBV12-4 and TRBJ1-5, with a tentative D call TRBD1 (5 bases). V dropped 7 bases and J dropped 3 bases, with 10 bases sitting between them. The CDR3 consists of 13 residues. The CDR3 loop reads CASISGHNQPQHF. The DNA for the CDR3 is TGTGCCAGCATTTCAGGACACAATCAGCCCCAGCATTTT.

The V call is TRBV29-1, the J call TRBJ1-1, with a weak D call TRBD1 (5 bases). The CDR3 runs to 11 residues. Germline lookup yields CDR1 SQVTM and CDR2 ANQGSEA. The germline V and J ends were trimmed by 8 bases and 7 bases, with 14 bases remaining between them. CDR3 loop: CSTETALEAFF. For the CDR3, the DNA is TGCAGCACCGAGACAGCTCTTGAAGCTTTCTTT. Drawing the rest from reference TRBV29-1 and TRBJ1-1, the complete variable domain is SAVISQKPSRDICQRGTSLTIQCQVDSQVTMMFWYRQQPGQSLTLIATANQGSEATYESGFVIDKFPISRPNLTFSTLTVSNMSPEDSSIYLCSTETALEAFFGQGTRLTVV.

The rearrangement uses TRBV18 and TRBJ2-7; tentative D call: TRBD2 (5 bases). Deletions cut 7 bases from V and 6 bases from J, with 16 bases between. CDR3 length: 13 residues. The V gene's germline CDR1 is KGHSH and CDR2 LQKENI. CDR3 DNA sequence: TGTGCCAGCTTGGCCGGGTTACGGGGCGAGCAGTACTTC. Encoded protein: CASLAGLRGEQYF. Looking up the rest from reference TRBV18 and TRBJ2-7 gives the full variable domain: NAGVMQNPRHLVRRRGQEARLRCSPMKGHSHVYWYRQLPEEGLKFMVYLQKENIIDESGMPKERFSAEFPKEGPSILRIQQVVRGDSAAYFCASLAGLRGEQYFGPGTRLTVT.

This chain connects TRBV7-2 to TRBJ1-2, with D perhaps matching TRBD1 (5 bases). In germline, CDR1 is SGHTA, CDR2 FQGNSA. This CDR3 is built from 13 residues. Trimming removed 3 bases from V and 2 bases from J, with 7 bases in between. CDR3 nucleotides: TGTGCCAGCAGCTTCGACAGAAACTATGGCTACACCTTC. Protein: CASSFDRNYGYTF.

The rearrangement joins TRBV20-1 to TRBJ2-7; a possible D gene is TRBD2 (6 bases). The ends were cut back, 3 bases at V and 5 bases at J, with 17 bases in the middle. The CDR3 covers 14 residues. CDR1 DFQATT and CDR2 SNEGSKA come from the germline V gene (reference sequence). CDR3 residues: CSASRRDALDEQYF. The CDR3 nucleotides are TGCAGTGCTAGCCGGCGGGACGCCTTAGACGAGCAGTACTTC.

The rearrangement links TRBV4-2 to TRBJ2-5; no definite D call. Deletions cut 0 bases from V and 2 bases from J, with 13 bases between. The CDR3 sequence is 16 residues long. CDR1 LGHNA and CDR2 YNFKEQ come from the germline V gene. CDR3 in DNA: TGTGCCAGCAGCCAAGAACCGGCCAGAGCACAAGAGACCCAGTACTTC. It encodes CASSQEPARAQETQYF.

The chain employs TRBV20-1 and TRBJ2-1, with 12 bases that match TRBD2. This CDR3 has 14 amino acids. The V segment lost 6 bases and the J segment 9 bases; nucleotides outside the gene matches: 9. Germline V CDR1 and CDR2: DFQATT, SNEGSKA (reference sequence). The CDR3 nucleotides are TGCAGTGCCGCGACTAGCGGGAGCTCAGGTGAGCAGTTCTTC. Amino acid sequence: CSAATSGSSGEQFF.

The chain carries TRBV19 and TRBJ2-6; 7 bases are shared with TRBD1. The CDR3 is made up of 16 amino acids. In germline, CDR1 is LNHDA, CDR2 SQIVND (reference sequence). With 5 bases clipped from V and 1 base from J, the junction kept 5 bases outside the gene matches. CDR3 protein: CASSRPRGSGANVLTF. The CDR3 region has the DNA TGTGCCAGTAGTCGGCCCAGGGGGTCTGGGGCCAACGTCCTGACTTTC.

The chain has TRBV7-9 and TRBJ2-5; 8 nucleotides line up with TRBD1. The ends lost 7 bases at V and 1 base at J; junction bases unmatched: 11. Germline CDR1 SEHNR, CDR2 FQNEAQ (reference sequence). The CDR3 has 16 amino acids. CDR3 bases: TGTGCCAGCATAGAGTTACAGGGGGGTTCCCAAGAGACCCAGTACTTC. Its protein is CASIELQGGSQETQYF.

The V call is TRBV6-1, the J call TRBJ1-3, with 8 bases fitting TRBD1. CDR1 and CDR2 (germline): MNHNS, SASEGT. This CDR3 spans 15 amino acids. V shed 4 bases, J shed 4 bases, and the junction held 6 bases outside the gene matches. The CDR3 DNA is TGTGCCAGCAGTGTGGACAGGGCGGGCGGAAACACCATATATTTT. It yields the protein CASSVDRAGGNTIYF.